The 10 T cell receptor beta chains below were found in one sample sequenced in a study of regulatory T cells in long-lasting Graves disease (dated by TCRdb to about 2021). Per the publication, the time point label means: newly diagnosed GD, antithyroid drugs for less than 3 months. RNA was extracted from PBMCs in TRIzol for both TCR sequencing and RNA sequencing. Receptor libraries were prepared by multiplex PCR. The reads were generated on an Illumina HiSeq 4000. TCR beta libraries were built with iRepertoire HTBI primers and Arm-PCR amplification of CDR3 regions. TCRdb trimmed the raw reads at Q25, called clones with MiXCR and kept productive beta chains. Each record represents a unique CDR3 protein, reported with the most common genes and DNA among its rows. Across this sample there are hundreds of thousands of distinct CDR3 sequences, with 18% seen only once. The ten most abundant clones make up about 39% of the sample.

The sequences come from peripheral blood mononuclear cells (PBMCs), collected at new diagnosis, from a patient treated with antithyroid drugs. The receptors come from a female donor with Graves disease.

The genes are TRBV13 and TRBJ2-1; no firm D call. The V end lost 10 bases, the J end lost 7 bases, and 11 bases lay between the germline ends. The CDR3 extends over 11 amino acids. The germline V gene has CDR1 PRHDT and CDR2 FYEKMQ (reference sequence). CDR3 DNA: TGTGCCATAAAAACTCAGAATGAGCAGTTCTTC. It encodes CAIKTQNEQFF.

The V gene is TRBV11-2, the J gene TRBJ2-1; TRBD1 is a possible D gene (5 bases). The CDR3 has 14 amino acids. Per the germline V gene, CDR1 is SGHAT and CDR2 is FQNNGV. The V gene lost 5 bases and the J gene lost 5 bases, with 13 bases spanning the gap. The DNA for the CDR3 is TGTGCCAGCAGCCGTACAGGTTCTGACAATGAGCAGTTCTTC. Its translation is CASSRTGSDNEQFF.

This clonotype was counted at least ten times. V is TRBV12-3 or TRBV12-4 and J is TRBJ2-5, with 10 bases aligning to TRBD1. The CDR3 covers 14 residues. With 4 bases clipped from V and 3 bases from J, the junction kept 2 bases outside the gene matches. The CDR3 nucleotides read TGTGCCAGCAGTTCCGGACAGGGGGAAGAGACCCAGTACTTC. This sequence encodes CASSSGQGEETQYF.

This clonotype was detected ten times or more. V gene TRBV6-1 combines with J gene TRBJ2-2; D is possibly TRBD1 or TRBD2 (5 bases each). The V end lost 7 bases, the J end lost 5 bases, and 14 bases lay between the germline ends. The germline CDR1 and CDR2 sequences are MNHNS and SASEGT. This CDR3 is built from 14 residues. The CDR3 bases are TGTGCCAGCAATCCAGGGAGTAGAACCGGGGAGCTGTTTTTT. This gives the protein CASNPGSRTGELFF.

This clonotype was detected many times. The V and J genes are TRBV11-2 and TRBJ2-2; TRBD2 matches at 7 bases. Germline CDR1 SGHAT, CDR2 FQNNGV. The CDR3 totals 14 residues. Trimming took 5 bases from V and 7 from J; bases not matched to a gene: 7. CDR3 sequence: CASSVSGGVGELFF. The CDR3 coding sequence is TGTGCCAGCAGCGTCTCGGGGGGAGTCGGGGAGCTGTTTTTT.

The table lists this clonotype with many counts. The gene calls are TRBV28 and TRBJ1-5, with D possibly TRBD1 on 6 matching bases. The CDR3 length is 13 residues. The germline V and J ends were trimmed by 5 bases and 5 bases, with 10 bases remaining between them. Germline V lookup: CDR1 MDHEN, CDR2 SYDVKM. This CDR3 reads CASSPRQDQPQHF. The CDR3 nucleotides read TGTGCCAGCAGTCCCCGACAGGATCAGCCCCAGCATTTT.

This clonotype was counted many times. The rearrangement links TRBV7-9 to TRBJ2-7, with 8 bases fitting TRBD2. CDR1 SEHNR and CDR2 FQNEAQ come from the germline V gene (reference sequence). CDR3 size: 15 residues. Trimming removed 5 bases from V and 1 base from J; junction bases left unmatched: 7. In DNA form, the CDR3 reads TGTGCCAGCAGCCCCGGGGGGGGCAGATCCTACGAGCAGTACTTC. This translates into CASSPGGGRSYEQYF.

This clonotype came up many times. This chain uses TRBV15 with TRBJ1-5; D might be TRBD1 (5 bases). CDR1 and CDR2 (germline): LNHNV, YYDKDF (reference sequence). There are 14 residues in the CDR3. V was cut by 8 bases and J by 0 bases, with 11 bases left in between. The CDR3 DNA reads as TGTGCCACCGGGGAGACAGTTAGCAATCAGCCCCAGCATTTT. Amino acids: CATGETVSNQPQHF.

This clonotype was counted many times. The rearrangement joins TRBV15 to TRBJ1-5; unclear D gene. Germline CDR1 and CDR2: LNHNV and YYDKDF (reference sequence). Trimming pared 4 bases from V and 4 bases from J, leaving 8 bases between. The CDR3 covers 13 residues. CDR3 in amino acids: CATSNGVNQPQHF. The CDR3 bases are TGTGCCACCAGCAATGGAGTAAATCAGCCCCAGCATTTT.

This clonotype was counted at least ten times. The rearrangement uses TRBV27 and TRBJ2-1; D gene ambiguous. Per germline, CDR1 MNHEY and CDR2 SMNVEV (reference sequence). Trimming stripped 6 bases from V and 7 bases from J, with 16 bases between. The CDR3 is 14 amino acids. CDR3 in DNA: TGTGCCAGCAGCTTGATCCCGGGCCCAAATGAGCAGTTCTTC. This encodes CASSLIPGPNEQFF.